These 13 T cell receptor beta chains originate from one sample sequenced in a study of immune cell composition in non-small cell lung cancer. TCRdb's table, derived via immunoSEQ multiplex PCR, lists solely in-frame clones and lacks some. This sample yields some 1,600 clones, of which just under 80% are seen a single time; approximately 9.1% belongs to the top ten. The same data also went into a second study, on CD4 T cells in lung cancer.

The specimen sequenced was lung tumor tissue. These receptors all stem from a human donor with non-small cell lung cancer.

The V call is TRBV5-8, the J call TRBJ2-3, with 8 bases matching TRBD2. This CDR3 comprises 15 residues. J lost 2 bases, V lost 5 bases, and 7 bases had no gene match. CDR1 is SGHTS and CDR2 is YDEGEE in the germline V gene. CDR3 in DNA: TGTGCCAGCAGGGCGGAGCGGGGGCACACAGATACGCAGTATTTT. It codes for CASRAERGHTDTQYF.

This clone was counted between two and nine times. The chain combines TRBV7-2 with TRBJ1-1; 9 bases agree with TRBD1. CDR3 length equals 13 residues. The V gene's germline CDR1 is SGHTA and CDR2 FQGNSA. V gave up 6 bases and J gave up 6 bases; unmatched junction bases: 5. The CDR3 region has the DNA TGTGCCAGCAGGGGGACAGGGCACCCTGAAGCTTTCTTT. Its protein product is CASRGTGHPEAFF.

The rearrangement joins TRBV10-3 to TRBJ1-1; 8 nucleotides align to TRBD1. With 6 bases clipped from V and 2 bases from J, the junction kept 11 bases outside the gene matches. CDR3 length equals 16 residues. Germline-derived CDR1 and CDR2 are ENHRY and SYGVKD. Written as DNA, the CDR3 is TGTGCCATCAGCAACGACCTAGACAGGGGTAACACTGAAGCTTTCTTT. Translating it yields CAISNDLDRGNTEAFF.

This sequence joins TRBV28 and TRBJ2-7, with D tentatively TRBD1 (6 bases). This CDR3 comprises 15 residues. Germline assignment: CDR1 MDHEN and CDR2 SYDVKM. V gave up 6 bases and J gave up 3 bases, with 18 bases separating them. The CDR3 sequence: CASSTIQGYDYEQYF. The DNA for the CDR3 is TGTGCCAGCAGCACAATACAGGGTTACGACTACGAGCAGTACTTC.

This chain links TRBV28 with TRBJ2-6; D call uncertain. CDR3 length equals 12 residues. The V gene lost 3 bases and the J gene lost 7 bases, with 4 bases spanning the gap. Germline CDR1 is MDHEN and CDR2 is SYDVKM. CDR3 nucleotide sequence: TGTGCCAGCAGTTTTAGAGCCAACGTCCTGACTTTC. It specifies CASSFRANVLTF.

The chain uses TRBV6-1 and TRBJ2-3; perhaps TRBD1 as D (7 bases). V lost 2 bases and J lost 1, with 13 bases in between. Looked up from germline, CDR1 is MNHNS and CDR2 is SASEGT. The CDR3 contains 16 residues. In DNA, the CDR3 is TGTGCCAGCAGTGAAAGGGGCAGGGGGGGCACAGATACGCAGTATTTT. It codes for CASSERGRGGTDTQYF.

The genes are TRBV4-3 and TRBJ2-3; 12 bases align to TRBD2. V was clipped by 1 base and J by 2 bases; unmatched bases: 10. CDR1 is LGHNA and CDR2 is YSLEER in the germline V gene. CDR3 length equals 19 residues. The DNA for the CDR3 is TGCGCCAGCAGCCAAGGTACTGGACTAGCGGGGACTTCCACAGATACGCAGTATTTT. Translation gives CASSQGTGLAGTSTDTQYF.

The rearrangement uses TRBV10-1 and TRBJ2-5, with D tentatively TRBD2 (5 bases). The V end lost 3 bases, the J end lost 2 bases, and 19 bases lay between the germline ends. Germline CDR1 and CDR2: WNHNN and SYGVQD (reference sequence). There are 17 residues in the CDR3. The CDR3 DNA is TGCGCCAGCAGTGACCTCCTTTGGGAGAAATTGCAAGAGACCCAGTACTTC. This sequence encodes CASSDLLWEKLQETQYF.

The chain employs TRBV25-1 and TRBJ2-3; TRBD1 might be the D (5 bases). The CDR3 contains 15 residues. CDR1 MGHDK and CDR2 SYGVNS come from the germline V gene. V was shortened by 2 bases and J by 0 bases, with 9 bases between the two germline ends. The CDR3 loop reads CASSEQGLSTDTQYF. The CDR3 nucleotides read TGTGCCAGCAGTGAACAGGGCCTTAGCACAGATACGCAGTATTTT.

This sequence joins TRBV30 and TRBJ2-1; TRBD2 matches at 7 bases. The CDR3 runs 14 residues. J lost 9 bases, V lost 2 bases, and 10 bases had no gene match. In germline, CDR1 is GTSNPN, CDR2 SVGIG (reference sequence). DNA of the CDR3: TGTGCCTGGAGTATCAAGGGGTCGGGAGGTGAGCAGTTCTTC. Protein sequence: CAWSIKGSGGEQFF.

This sequence joins TRBV18 and TRBJ1-3; 8 bases map to TRBD1. Germline loops: CDR1 KGHSH, CDR2 LQKENI. V lost 3 bases to trimming and J lost 0 bases; unmatched junction nucleotides: 4. The CDR3 consists of 16 residues. DNA of the CDR3: TGTGCCAGCTCACCCCCGGACAGGGCCTCTGGAAACACCATATATTTT. It yields the protein CASSPPDRASGNTIYF. Based on the CDR3 plus reference TRBV18 and TRBJ1-3, the full variable domain is NAGVMQNPRHLVRRRGQEARLRCSPMKGHSHVYWYRQLPEEGLKFMVYLQKENIIDESGMPKERFSAEFPKEGPSILRIQQVVRGDSAAYFCASSPPDRASGNTIYFGEGSWLTVV.

This clone was picked up a small number of times. The V gene is TRBV7-9, the J gene TRBJ1-1; D is perhaps TRBD1 (5 bases). Germline CDR1 reads SEHNR; CDR2 reads FQNEAQ (reference sequence). V was clipped by 5 bases and J by 7 bases, with 20 bases between them. The CDR3 is 15 residues long. This CDR3 reads CASSQSSAGYSEAFF. The CDR3 DNA follows: TGTGCCAGCAGCCAGTCCTCAGCAGGGTATAGTGAAGCTTTCTTT.

The CDR3 DNA reads TGTGCCAGCAGCTTAAGACAGCTGCAAGAGACCCAGTACTTC. This codes for CASSLRQLQETQYF. V is TRBV5-6 and J is TRBJ2-5; possible D gene TRBD1, 5 bases. CDR1 is SGHDT and CDR2 is YYEEEE in the germline V gene. V was pared by 2 bases and J by 2 bases, with 10 bases between. The CDR3 is made up of 14 amino acids.